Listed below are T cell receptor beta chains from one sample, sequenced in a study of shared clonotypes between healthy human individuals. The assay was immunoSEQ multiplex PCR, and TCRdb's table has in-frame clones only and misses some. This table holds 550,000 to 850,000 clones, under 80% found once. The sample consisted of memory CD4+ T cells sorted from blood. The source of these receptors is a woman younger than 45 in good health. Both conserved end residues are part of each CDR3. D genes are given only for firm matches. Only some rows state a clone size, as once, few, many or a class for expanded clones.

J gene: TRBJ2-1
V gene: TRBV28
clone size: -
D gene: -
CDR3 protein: CASTLDFGKGPKNEQFF
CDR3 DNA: TGTGCCAGCACCCTCGATTTCGGGAAGGGGCCGAAGAATGAGCAGTTCTTC

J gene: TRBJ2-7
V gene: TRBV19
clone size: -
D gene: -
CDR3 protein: CASSSGTYEQYF
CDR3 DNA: TGTGCCAGTAGTAGCGGGACCTACGAGCAGTACTTC

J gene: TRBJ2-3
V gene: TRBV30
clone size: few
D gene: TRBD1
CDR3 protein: CAWSEGTGNTDTQYF
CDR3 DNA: TGTGCCTGGAGTGAAGGGACAGGGAACACAGATACGCAGTATTTT

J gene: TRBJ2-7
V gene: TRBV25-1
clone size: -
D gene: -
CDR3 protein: CASSDWGAGYEQYF
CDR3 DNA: TGTGCCAGCAGTGATTGGGGCGCCGGCTACGAGCAGTACTTC

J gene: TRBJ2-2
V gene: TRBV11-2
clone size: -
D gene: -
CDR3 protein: CASNKITGNTGELFF
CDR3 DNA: TGTGCCAGCAACAAAATCACTGGGAACACCGGGGAGCTGTTTTTT

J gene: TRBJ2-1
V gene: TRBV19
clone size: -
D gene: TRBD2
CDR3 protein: CASSSLAGGGDEQFF
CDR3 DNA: TGTGCCAGTAGTTCACTAGCGGGAGGAGGGGATGAGCAGTTCTTC

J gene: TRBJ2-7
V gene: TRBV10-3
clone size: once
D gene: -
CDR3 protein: CAISERDYEQYF
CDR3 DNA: TGTGCCATCAGTGAGAGGGACTACGAGCAGTACTTC

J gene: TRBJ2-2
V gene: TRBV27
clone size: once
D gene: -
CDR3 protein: CASSSGVNTGELFF
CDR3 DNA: TGTGCCAGCAGTTCCGGGGTGAACACCGGGGAGCTGTTTTTT

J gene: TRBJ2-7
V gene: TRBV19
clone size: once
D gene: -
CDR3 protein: CASSIILRDLSSYEQYF
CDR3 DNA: TGTGCCAGTAGTATAATCCTCCGGGACTTGAGCTCCTACGAGCAGTACTTC

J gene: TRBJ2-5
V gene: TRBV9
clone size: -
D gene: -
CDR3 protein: CASSVAGGSETQYF
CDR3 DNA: TGTGCCAGCAGCGTAGCAGGGGGGTCGGAGACCCAGTACTTC

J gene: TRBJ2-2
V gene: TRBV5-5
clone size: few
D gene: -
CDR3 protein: CASSVVQGLTGELFF
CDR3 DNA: TGTGCCAGCAGCGTTGTTCAGGGGTTGACCGGGGAGCTGTTTTTT

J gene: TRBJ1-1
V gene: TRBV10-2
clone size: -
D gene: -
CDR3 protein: CASSDLGTTEAFF
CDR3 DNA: TGCGCCAGCAGTGATTTAGGGACCACTGAAGCTTTCTTT

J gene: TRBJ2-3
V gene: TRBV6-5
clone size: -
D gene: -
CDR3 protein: CASSSNSVPDTQYF
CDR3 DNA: TGTGCCAGCAGTTCCAACTCCGTCCCAGATACGCAGTATTTT

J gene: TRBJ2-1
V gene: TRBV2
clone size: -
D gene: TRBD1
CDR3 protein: CASQGQGSYNEQFF
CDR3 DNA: TGTGCCAGCCAGGGACAGGGCTCCTACAATGAGCAGTTCTTC

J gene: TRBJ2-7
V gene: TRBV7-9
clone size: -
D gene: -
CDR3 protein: CASSLAHYEQYF
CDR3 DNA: TGTGCCAGCAGCTTAGCACACTACGAGCAGTACTTC

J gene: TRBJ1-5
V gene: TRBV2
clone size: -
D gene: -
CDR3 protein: CASSETSMNQPQHF
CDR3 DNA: TGTGCCAGCAGTGAAACCTCTATGAATCAGCCCCAGCATTTT

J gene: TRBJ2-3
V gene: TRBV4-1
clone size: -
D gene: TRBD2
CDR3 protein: CASSQGGKGRTDTQYF
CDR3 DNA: TGCGCCAGCAGCCAGGGGGGGAAGGGGAGAACAGATACGCAGTATTTT

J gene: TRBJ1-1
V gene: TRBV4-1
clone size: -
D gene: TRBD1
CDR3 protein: CASSQADRGSSEAFF
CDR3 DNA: TGCGCCAGCAGCCAAGCGGACAGGGGGTCCTCTGAAGCTTTCTTT

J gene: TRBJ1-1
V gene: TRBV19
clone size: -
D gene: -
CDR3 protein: CASTASGTVTEAFF
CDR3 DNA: TGTGCCAGTACCGCAAGTGGAACAGTCACTGAAGCTTTCTTT

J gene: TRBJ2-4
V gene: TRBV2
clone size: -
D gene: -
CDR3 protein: CATALHSNIQYF
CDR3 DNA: TGTGCCACTGCCCTGCATTCAAACATTCAGTACTTC

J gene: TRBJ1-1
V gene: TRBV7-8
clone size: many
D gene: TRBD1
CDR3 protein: CASSRIWGQGRINTEAFF
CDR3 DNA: TGTGCCAGCAGCCGGATATGGGGACAGGGCCGGATAAACACTGAAGCTTTCTTT

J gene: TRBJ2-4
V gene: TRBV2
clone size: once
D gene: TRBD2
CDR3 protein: CASSGEGLNIQYF
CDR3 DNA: TGTGCCAGCAGCGGGGAGGGACTAAACATTCAGTACTTC

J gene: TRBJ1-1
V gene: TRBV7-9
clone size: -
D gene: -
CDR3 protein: CASSLNTEAFF
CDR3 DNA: TGTGCCAGCAGCTTGAACACTGAAGCTTTCTTT

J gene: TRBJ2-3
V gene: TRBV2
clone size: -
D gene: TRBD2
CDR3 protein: CASSALIAGGSDTQYF
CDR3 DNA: TGTGCCAGCAGTGCTCTAATAGCGGGAGGGTCAGATACGCAGTATTTT

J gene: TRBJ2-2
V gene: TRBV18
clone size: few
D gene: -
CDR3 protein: CASSPIQGTGELFF
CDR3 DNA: TGTGCCAGCTCACCCATCCAGGGCACCGGGGAGCTGTTTTTT

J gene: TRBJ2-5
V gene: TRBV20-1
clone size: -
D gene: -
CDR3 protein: CSARDWETQYF
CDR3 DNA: TGCAGTGCTAGAGATTGGGAGACCCAGTACTTC

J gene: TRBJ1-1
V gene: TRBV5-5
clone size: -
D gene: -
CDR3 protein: CASSFARVNTEAFF
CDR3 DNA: TGTGCCAGCAGCTTTGCGAGGGTGAACACTGAAGCTTTCTTT

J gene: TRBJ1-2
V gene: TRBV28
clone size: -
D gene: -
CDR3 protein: CASSFSRAYGYTF
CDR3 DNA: TGTGCCAGCAGTTTCTCCAGGGCTTATGGCTACACCTTC

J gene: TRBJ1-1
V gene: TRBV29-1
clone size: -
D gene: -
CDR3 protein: CSVEKGVGDTEAFF
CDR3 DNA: TGCAGCGTTGAAAAGGGGGTGGGGGACACTGAAGCTTTCTTT

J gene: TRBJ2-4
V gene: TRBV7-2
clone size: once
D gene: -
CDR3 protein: CASSLESWGTLAKNIQYF
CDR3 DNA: TGTGCCAGCAGCTTAGAGTCTTGGGGGACACTAGCCAAAAACATTCAGTACTTC

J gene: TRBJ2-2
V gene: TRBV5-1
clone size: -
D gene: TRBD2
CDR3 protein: CASSLPLAGETGELFF
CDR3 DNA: TGCGCCAGCAGCTTACCCCTAGCGGGAGAAACCGGGGAGCTGTTTTTT

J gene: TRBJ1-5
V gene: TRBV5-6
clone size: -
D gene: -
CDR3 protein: CASSLYSAGNQPQHF
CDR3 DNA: TGTGCCAGCAGCTTGTACTCCGCAGGAAATCAGCCCCAGCATTTT

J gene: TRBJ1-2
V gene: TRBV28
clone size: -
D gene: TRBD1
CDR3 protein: CASSLDRVGHGYTF
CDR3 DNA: TGTGCCAGCAGTTTGGACAGGGTGGGTCATGGCTACACCTTC

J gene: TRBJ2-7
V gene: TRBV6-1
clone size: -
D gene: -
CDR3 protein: CASSEWGVSGQYF
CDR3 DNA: TGTGCCAGCAGTGAATGGGGGGTCTCCGGGCAGTACTTC

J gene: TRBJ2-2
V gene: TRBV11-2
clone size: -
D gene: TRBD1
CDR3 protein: CASSLGTGGAGELFF
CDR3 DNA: TGTGCCAGCAGCTTAGGGACAGGGGGCGCCGGGGAGCTGTTTTTT

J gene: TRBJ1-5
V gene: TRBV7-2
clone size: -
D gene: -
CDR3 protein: CASSLGSTGNQPQHF
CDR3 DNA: TGTGCCAGCAGCTTAGGGAGTACGGGGAATCAGCCCCAGCATTTT

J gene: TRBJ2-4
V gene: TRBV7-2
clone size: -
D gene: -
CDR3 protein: CASSYSGIQYF
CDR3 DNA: TGTGCCAGCAGCTATTCGGGCATTCAGTACTTC

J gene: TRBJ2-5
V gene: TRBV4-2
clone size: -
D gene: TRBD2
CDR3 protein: CASSPAADSGRSETQYF
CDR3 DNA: TGTGCCAGCAGCCCCGCGGCGGACAGCGGGAGAAGTGAGACCCAGTACTTC

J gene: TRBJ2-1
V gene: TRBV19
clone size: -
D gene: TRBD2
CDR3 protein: CAIKSGRGDNEQFF
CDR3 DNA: TGTGCCATAAAAAGCGGGAGGGGCGACAATGAGCAGTTCTTC